A single TCR beta chain is shown here with its context. In its sample, this clonotype was seen many times. This clone's antigen is unknown. Base qualities are missing; no much larger clone stands one base away. A distance of 13 bases separates the germline ends of V and J, which lose 0 bases and 5 bases respectively. The CDR3 contains 15 residues, cysteine and phenylalanine counted. Just CDR3 DNA is preserved here, 45 bases in frame from base 1. According to the germline V gene, CDR1 reads SGDLS and CDR2 reads YYNGEE. Systemically healthy Caucasian individuals from Russia, about 38 in total and aged roughly 6 to 100 years, were included as donors. Roughly 9 milliliters of peripheral blood were drawn from each donor into EDTA-treated Vacutainer tubes. Ficoll-Paque density-gradient centrifugation was used to isolate PBMCs, with at least 7 million obtained per sample. Trizol reagent was used to extract total RNA from PBMCs, with at least 6 micrograms per sample. For every donor, flow cytometry on a PBMC aliquot measured the percentage of naive CD45RAhigh/CD27high T cells.

The data originate from a study of blood T cells in healthy people across ages (dated by TCRdb to 2013 to 2016). At the level of the whole study: In model experiments, template switching captured roughly one uniquely barcoded TCR beta cDNA molecule for every two T cells. Age-related changes in TCR beta repertoire diversity were measured in the study by deep sequencing normalized with unique cDNA molecular identifiers. The donors were split into four age groups: young (average 16 years), middle-aged (39), aged (over 55) and long-lived (approximately 80). Donors of different ages were randomly distributed across sequencing lanes to avoid experimental bias. For two donors (one aged 18 to 30 and one aged 80 or older), the study analyzed two additional independent replicas of 1 million unique cDNA reads from the same blood draw.

Study-wide conclusions, independent of this receptor: The percentage of naive T cells measured by flow cytometry correlated strongly with observed TCR beta diversity. Donor CMV infection status was unknown, potentially confounding age-related changes in expanded clonotypes. Since profiling was done on bulk unsorted PBMCs, naive and antigen-experienced compartments could not be conclusively compared. Estimates of total diversity from one million sequenced T cells were regarded as lower bounds and underestimates. Observed TCR beta diversity per million T cells fell roughly linearly with age, and a significant reduction was already apparent by age about 36. Compared with the aged group, more naive CD4+ T cells, fewer expanded clones and increased TCR diversity were shown by the long-lived group, suggesting age selection.

Receptor libraries were prepared by 5' RACE. TCRdb records Illumina HiSeq 2500 as the sequencer. A second about 7 to 12 cycle PCR used a sample-barcoded 5' primer and a J-beta primer mix. A template-switch 5' adaptor carrying 12 random nucleotides introduced a unique molecular identifier onto each TCR beta cDNA molecule. At least 2.5 million CDR3-containing paired-end reads were obtained from each sample. All of the RNA was converted into first-strand cDNA using the Mint cDNA synthesis kit, with a TRBC-specific oligonucleotide serving as the primer. All cDNA was treated with uracil-DNA glycosylase and then went through a first 18-cycle PCR with the universal primers M1SS and BC2_uni_R. As for the authors' bioinformatics: For normalization, 1 million high-quality reads were randomly selected from each sample, with every read carrying a distinct molecular identifier. Instead of being binned into consensus sequences, reads that shared molecular identifiers were thrown out. MiTCR, with a Q25 quality threshold and the strictest error-elimination algorithm, was used for CDR3 identification, clonotype clustering and error correction. A nonparametric unseen species model with Euler transformation was used to estimate lower-bound total TCR beta diversity. TCRdb trimmed the raw reads at Q25, called clones with MiXCR and kept productive beta chains. Rows are combined by CDR3 protein, so each entry shows the most common genes and DNA. The V and J calls here are based on TCRdb, not the publication. Counted in this sample were hundreds of thousands of distinct CDR3 sequences; about 30% of them appeared once. In total, the top ten clones hold 17% of the sample.

The clonotype was recovered from a woman older than 75 in good health. Sequences were obtained from blood. The chain joins TRBV9 to TRBJ2-3, and perhaps TRBD1 as D gene, on 5 matching bases. The DNA is as follows: TGTGCCAGCAGCGTAGGTAACCAGGGTGGAGATACGCAGTATTTT. Translated, it reads CASSVGNQGGDTQYF.